This record looks at one T cell receptor (beta chain) sequence and its context. Its antigen is currently unknown. The germline V gene has CDR1 SGDLS and CDR2 YYNGEE. This CDR3 has 16 residues. The V and J ends lost 3 bases and 4 bases, in that order; junction bases with no gene match: 13. The whole isolated RNA underwent reverse transcription, so sequencing captured expressed TCRB transcripts. For naive, central memory and regulatory T cell samples, reads averaged roughly 4 million. The protocol was immunoSEQ multiplex PCR, while the TCRdb copy is restricted to in-frame clones and leaves out a portion. This sample has hundreds of thousands of clones, with about an eighth found just once. The entry originates in a study of beta chain features in type 1 diabetes. Overall study: Across all samples, about 100 million sorted cells were examined.

General study findings and limits: Researchers reported that naive, central memory and Treg TCRB repertoires appeared more similar in patients than in healthy donors. Type 1 diabetes patients had moderately but significantly shorter TCRB CDR3s in all four CD4+ subsets.

This TCR was sampled from a man aged 18 to 35 with type 1 diabetes. The chain joins TRBV9 to TRBJ2-7, with TRBD2 matching 7 bases. Sequencing was done on a sample of naive CD4+ T cells from blood. Here the CDR3 reads CASSALRDGGRYEQYF. The CDR3, as DNA: TGTGCCAGCAGCGCCCTCCGAGACGGGGGGAGGTACGAGCAGTACTTC.